This note documents a single T cell receptor (beta chain) sequence. V lost 1 base to trimming and J lost 3 bases, with 25 bases between them. Per germline, CDR1 SGHNT and CDR2 YENEEA. The CDR3 runs to 20 residues. This entry is derived from a study of blood T cell repertoires in COVID-19. Assay: immunoSEQ multiplex PCR; the TCRdb copy retains only in-frame clones and omits some. In the table there are around 15,000 clones, less than 90% of which are singletons. This chain links TRBV11-3 with TRBJ2-1, with D maybe TRBD1 (6 bases). Source material: peripheral blood. The sequence was collected from a man in his forties with active or convalescent COVID-19. The CDR3 region is CASSLGWVDSPTRNYNEQFF. The CDR3 bases are TGTGCCAGCAGCTTAGGTTGGGTGGACAGCCCGACACGAAACTACAATGAGCAGTTCTTC.